This T cell receptor (beta chain) was recorded in a study of graft-versus-host responses after intestinal transplantation (TCRdb year 2021). For the wider study: Multivisceral, liver-intestinal, or isolated intestinal transplants were received by the recipients. Alloreactive clones were identified by sequencing pre-transplant mixed lymphocyte reaction products and comparing them with unstimulated pre-transplant donor and recipient T cells. After intestinal transplantation, graft-versus-host and host-versus-graft alloreactive T cell clones in the graft, circulation and bone marrow were tracked using bulk TCR-beta CDR3 sequencing. Of the roughly 25 intestinal transplant recipients enrolled in the cohort, one of whom was a retransplant, a few patients without pretransplant specimens were excluded. Donor T cell macrochimerism was defined as a peak of at least 4% donor T cells among recipient peripheral blood mononuclear cells. Samples from a few later patients were sequenced in-house on an Illumina MiSeq with MiXCR processing rather than by the commercial service. Every recipient was given anti-thymocyte globulin induction, followed by approximately 3 years of maintenance tacrolimus and steroids.

This clone was detected only a few times. Its binding antigen is unknown. No clone much larger than this one lies a single base away; base qualities are absent. Reading the label with the study, this specimen's time point is: cells obtained before transplantation from donor or recipient. CD3+CD4+ and CD3+CD8+ populations were FACS-sorted from unstimulated pre-transplant donor and recipient cells taken from spleen or lymph nodes. Reading the germline V gene gives CDR1 LGHNA and CDR2 YNFKEQ. Between the V and J ends, shortened by 3 bases and 5 bases respectively, the junction contains 14 bases. There are 14 amino acids in the CDR3, from cysteine to phenylalanine inclusive. Only the CDR3 portion is preserved as DNA: 42 bases, with reading frame beginning at the first base. General findings and caveats noted by the study authors: GvH clones were detected in recipient bone marrow, and some of these GvH clones were observed earlier in ileal mucosa or blood, consistent with an intestinal mucosal origin. Conclusions were limited by the relatively low number and heterogeneity of intestinal transplant patients. In the allografts of patients with donor T cell macrochimerism, GvH to HvG T cell clonal ratios were high. Early after transplant, peak levels of circulating GvH clones were found to be associated with declines in HvG clones.

Receptors were amplified or captured by the immunoSEQ multiplex PCR assay. For most patients, genomic DNA was isolated with the Qiagen DNeasy Blood and Tissue Kit and sent frozen to Adaptive Biotechnologies for TCR sequencing. Adaptive Biotechnologies carried out high-throughput TCR-beta CDR3 sequencing of genomic DNA for most patients. The original pipeline was this. TCR sequencing data for approximately 17 patients were retrieved from Adaptive's ImmunoSEQ software; a few other patients were processed with MiXCR and VDJtools. CD4 versus CD8 sorting errors were corrected by removing sequences found in both subsets at a frequency ratio below 5:1. CDR3 nucleotide sequences shared by donor and recipient were removed because the origin of these sequences could not be assigned. Alloreactive clones required at least 2-fold expansion over unstimulated cells and minimum CFSE-low frequency of 0.002% (template counts) or 0.001% (read counts). A clone was considered mappable if detected in the sequenced pre-transplant spleen, lymph node, or MLR CFSE-low populations of the donor or recipient. The cumulative frequency of alloreactive clones was calculated as a percentage of all sequences, weighted by copy number. The table comes from immuneACCESS by way of TCRdb, which keeps in-frame sequences with V and J called. Part of the clones is missing from these tables; in studies checked, under half for an unresolved V gene and the rest for unknown reasons. The DNA was the basis for D and trimming; V, J and clone size are from that table. Across this sample there are 80,000 to 100,000 clones, with 70% to 90% seen only once. The top ten clonotypes cover approximately 0.34% of the sample.

The rearranged chain carries TRBV4-2 and TRBJ2-7; a tentative D call is TRBD2 (6 bases match). The TCR originated in a human donor who received an intestinal transplant. Here the sequenced sample was unstimulated CD4+ T cells sorted from spleen or lymph node cells, taken before intestinal transplant. The sequenced DNA: TGTGCCAGCAGCCAGGGCGGGATACGGCACGAGCAGTACTTC. It is translated as CASSQGGIRHEQYF.